This TCR beta chain is drawn from a study of T cell changes during pregnancy in multiple sclerosis. The method was immunoSEQ multiplex PCR; TCRdb's version includes in-frame clones alone and lacks a portion of them. The sample yields over 55,000 clones, about 90% seen once. V shed 2 bases, J shed 0 bases, and the junction held 2 bases outside the gene matches. Germline lookup yields CDR1 MNHEY and CDR2 SMNVEV (reference sequence). The CDR3 is 16 residues long. The receptor was isolated from a female donor in good health, enrolled as a control in a pregnancy study. The genes are TRBV27 and TRBJ2-3, with 10 bases that match TRBD2. The source was peripheral blood, collected after pregnancy. The CDR3 DNA reads TGTGCCAGCAGTTTAGGACTAGCGGCTAGCACAGATACGCAGTATTTT. Translation: CASSLGLAASTDTQYF.